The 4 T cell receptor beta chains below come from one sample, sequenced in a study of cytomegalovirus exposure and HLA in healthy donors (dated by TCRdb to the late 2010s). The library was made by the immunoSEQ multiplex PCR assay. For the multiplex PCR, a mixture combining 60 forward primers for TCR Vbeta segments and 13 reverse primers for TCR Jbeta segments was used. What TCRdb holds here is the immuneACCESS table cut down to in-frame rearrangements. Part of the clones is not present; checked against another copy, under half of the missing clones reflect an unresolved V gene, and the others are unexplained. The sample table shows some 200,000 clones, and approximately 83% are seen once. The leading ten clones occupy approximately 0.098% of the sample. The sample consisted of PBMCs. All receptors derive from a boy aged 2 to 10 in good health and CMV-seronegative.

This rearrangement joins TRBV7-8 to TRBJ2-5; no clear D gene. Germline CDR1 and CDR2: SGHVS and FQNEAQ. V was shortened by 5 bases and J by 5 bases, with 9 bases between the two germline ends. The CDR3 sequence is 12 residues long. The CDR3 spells CASSPRQETQYF. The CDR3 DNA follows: TGTGCCAGCAGCCCCCGCCAGGAGACCCAGTACTTC.

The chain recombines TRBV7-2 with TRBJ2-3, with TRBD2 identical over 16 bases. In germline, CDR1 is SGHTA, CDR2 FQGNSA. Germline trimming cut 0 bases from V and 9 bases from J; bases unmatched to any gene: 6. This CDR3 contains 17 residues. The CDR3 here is CASSLARGLAGGWTQYF. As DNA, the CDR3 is TGTGCCAGCAGCTTAGCGCGGGGACTAGCGGGGGGGTGGACGCAGTATTTT.

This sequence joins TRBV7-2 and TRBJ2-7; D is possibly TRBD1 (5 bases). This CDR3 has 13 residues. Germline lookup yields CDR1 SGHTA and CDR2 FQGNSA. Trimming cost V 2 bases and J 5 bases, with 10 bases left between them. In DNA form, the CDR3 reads TGTGCCAGCAGCTTAAGAATAGGGGACGAGCAGTACTTC. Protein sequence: CASSLRIGDEQYF.

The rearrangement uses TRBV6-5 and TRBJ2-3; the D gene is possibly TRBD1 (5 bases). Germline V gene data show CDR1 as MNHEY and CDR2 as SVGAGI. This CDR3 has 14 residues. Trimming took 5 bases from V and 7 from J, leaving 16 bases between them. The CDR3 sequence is CASSESLGPYTQYF. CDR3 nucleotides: TGTGCCAGCAGTGAATCTCTGGGGCCGTATACGCAGTATTTT.